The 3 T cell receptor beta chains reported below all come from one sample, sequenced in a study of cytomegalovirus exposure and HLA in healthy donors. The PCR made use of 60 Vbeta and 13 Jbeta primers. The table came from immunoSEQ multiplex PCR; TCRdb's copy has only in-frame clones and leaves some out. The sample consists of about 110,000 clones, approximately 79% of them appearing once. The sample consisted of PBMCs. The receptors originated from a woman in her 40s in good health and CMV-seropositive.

CDR3 in amino acids: CASSDQRRGKYGYTF. In DNA form, the CDR3 reads TGTGCCAGCAGTGACCAGCGCAGGGGGAAGTATGGCTACACCTTC. The V gene is TRBV25-1, the J gene TRBJ1-2; 7 nucleotides agree with TRBD1. Germline values: CDR1 MGHDK, CDR2 SYGVNS. J lost 5 bases, V lost 3 bases, and 9 bases had no gene match. The CDR3 consists of 15 residues.

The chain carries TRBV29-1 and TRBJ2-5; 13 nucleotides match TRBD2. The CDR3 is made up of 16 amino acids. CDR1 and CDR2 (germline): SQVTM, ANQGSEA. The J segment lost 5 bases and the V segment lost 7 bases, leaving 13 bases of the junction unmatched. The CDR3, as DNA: TGCAGCGCCGACTTACTAGCGGGGGGGCCGAGGGAGACCCAGTACTTC. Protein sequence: CSADLLAGGPRETQYF.

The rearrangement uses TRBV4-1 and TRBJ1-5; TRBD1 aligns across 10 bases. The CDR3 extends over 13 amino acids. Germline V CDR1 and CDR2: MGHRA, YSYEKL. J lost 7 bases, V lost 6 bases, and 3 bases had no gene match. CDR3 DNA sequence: TGCGCCAGCAGTCGGGACAGGGGCCAGCCCCAGCATTTT. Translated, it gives CASSRDRGQPQHF.